This record concerns one T cell receptor (beta chain) sequence. The antigen remains undetermined. The PCR used 60 Vbeta and 13 Jbeta primers. Profiled with immunoSEQ multiplex PCR; TCRdb holds only in-frame clones, not every one. The sample contains about 200,000 clones, roughly 13% of which appear only once. The CDR3 extends over 15 amino acids. In germline, CDR1 is SEHNR, CDR2 FQNEAQ (reference sequence). The V end lost 5 bases, the J end lost 1 base, and 13 bases lay between the germline ends. The data stem from a study of cytomegalovirus exposure and HLA in healthy donors. Whole-study findings and limits: Accurate predictions that matched the HLA-A and HLA-B alleles of most subjects were reportedly made from TCR beta sequences. The authors later linked a missense DCLRE1C variant to TCR beta V- and J-gene trimming. Associated with cytomegalovirus, according to the listing, were 150 to 200 TCR beta chains.

J is TRBJ2-3 and V is TRBV7-9; D is perhaps TRBD1 (6 bases). The sequenced sample consisted of PBMCs. The receptor's source is a man aged 50-59 years in good health and CMV-seropositive. CDR3 sequence: CASSDPGVGTDTQYF. The DNA of the CDR3 is TGTGCCAGCAGCGACCCAGGGGTTGGCACAGATACGCAGTATTTT.